The T cell receptor (beta chain) under discussion was sequenced for a study of OX40 agonist ivuxolimab in advanced cancers. Overall study context: Ivuxolimab is a fully human IgG2 antibody that activates OX40 (CD134). With a range of roughly 20 to 90, age averaged approximately 55 years, and about 82% were male. Dose-escalation patients had hepatocellular carcinoma, melanoma, renal cell or head and neck cancer.

This table comes from immunoSEQ multiplex PCR, and its TCRdb copy is limited to in-frame clones, with some not included. In the table there are under 25,000 clones, 60% to 80% of which are singletons. The CDR3 extends over 13 amino acids. Germline CDR1 and CDR2: SGHAT and FQNNGV. The V end was cut by 1 base, the J end by 4 bases, with 8 bases between. This TCR was sampled from an adult with an advanced solid tumor such as melanoma, head and neck, liver or kidney cancer. The chain carries TRBV11-2 and TRBJ2-7; no firm D call. Sequenced here: CD4+ or CD8+ T cells sorted from blood, sampled in a trial of the OX40 agonist ivuxolimab. DNA for the CDR3: TGTGCCAGCAGCTTAGCCGCGGAGTACGAGCAGTACTTC. Encoded protein: CASSLAAEYEQYF.